These 2 T cell receptor beta chains came from one sample sequenced in a study of T cell responses to AZD1222 COVID-19 vaccine. Assay used: immunoSEQ multiplex PCR; TCRdb lists only in-frame clones, some missing. This sample has fewer than 110,000 clones, with 90% found just once. The sequences come from peripheral blood, collected on day 0 of AZD1222 vaccination. These TCRs come from an adult in good health.

The chain carries TRBV2 and TRBJ1-1; D is ambiguous. In germline, CDR1 is SNHLY, CDR2 FYNNEI. CDR3 length equals 14 residues. Trimming removed 3 bases at V and 5 bases at J, with 13 bases between. The CDR3 DNA sequence: TGTGCCAGCAGTGACGTGGAGGGAGTAACTGAAGCTTTCTTT. The encoded protein is CASSDVEGVTEAFF.

The V gene is TRBV5-1, the J gene TRBJ2-3; maybe TRBD1 (6 bases). V lost 4 bases to trimming and J lost 6 bases, with 18 bases between them. Germline CDR1 and CDR2: SGHRS and YFSETQ. This CDR3 is 15 amino acids long. The CDR3 bases are TGCGCCAGCAGCCTAGGACAGCCTTCAATGGATACGCAGTATTTT. The encoded protein is CASSLGQPSMDTQYF. Together with reference TRBV5-1 and TRBJ2-3, the CDR3 gives the full variable domain: KAGVTQTPRYLIKTRGQQVTLSCSPISGHRSVSWYQQTPGQGLQFLFEYFSETQRNKGNFPGRFSGRQFSNSRSEMNVSTLELGDSALYLCASSLGQPSMDTQYFGPGTRLTVL.